These T cell receptor beta chains were read from a single sample in a study of a mutant IDH1 vaccine in newly diagnosed glioma. Antigens for these TCRs are unknown. The assay was immunoSEQ multiplex PCR, and TCRdb's table has in-frame clones only and misses some. The sample has tens of thousands of clones, 85% seen once. Sequenced here: PBMCs, sampled from a glioma patient whose treatment included an IDH1 peptide vaccine. The receptors shown here come from a woman in her 50s with glioma. CDR3s include the opening cysteine and the closing phenylalanine or tryptophan. Fields, in order: V gene, J gene, D gene, clone size, CDR3 protein, CDR3 DNA. D genes are given only for firm matches. The listing skips clone size in some rows; elsewhere it reads once, few, many or a size class.

TRBV5-1	TRBJ1-6	TRBD1	-	CASSSRTGLNSPLHF	TGCGCCAGCAGCTCTAGGACAGGGCTTAATTCACCCCTCCACTTT
TRBV7-3	TRBJ2-2	-	-	CASSLPGRETELFF	TGTGCCAGCAGCCTCCCTGGACGGGAAACGGAGCTGTTTTTT
TRBV11-2	TRBJ2-5	-	-	CASSLGRMETQYF	TGTGCCAGCAGCCTGGGGCGTATGGAGACCCAGTACTTC
TRBV28	TRBJ1-2	-	-	CASSLIPGLEGYGYTF	TGTGCCAGCAGTTTAATCCCCGGACTGGAGGGCTATGGCTACACCTTC
TRBV15	TRBJ2-7	-	-	CATSREAPYEQYF	TGTGCCACCAGCAGGGAAGCCCCCTACGAGCAGTACTTC
TRBV18	TRBJ2-6	-	-	CASSQLIASGANVLTF	TGTGCCAGCTCACAGTTGATCGCCTCTGGGGCCAACGTCCTGACTTTC
TRBV9	TRBJ2-2	TRBD2	-	CASSGGASGRAAGAGELFF	TGTGCCAGCAGCGGGGGGGCCAGCGGGAGGGCCGCGGGAGCCGGGGAGCTGTTTTTT
TRBV5-4	TRBJ1-1	-	-	CASRGETKNGTLNTEAFF	TGTGCCAGCAGAGGGGAAACAAAGAACGGGACCTTGAACACTGAAGCTTTCTTT
TRBV7-3	TRBJ2-2	-	once	CASSFNVAGDGELFF	TGTGCCAGCAGCTTTAACGTCGCCGGGGACGGGGAGCTGTTTTTT
TRBV5-1	TRBJ2-3	TRBD1	once	CASKGGTGRTDTQYF	TGCGCCAGCAAAGGGGGGACAGGGCGCACAGATACGCAGTATTTT
TRBV18	TRBJ2-7	-	-	CASSPRDRYYEQYF	TGTGCCAGCTCACCCCGGGACCGCTACTACGAGCAGTACTTC
TRBV29-1	TRBJ2-1	-	once	CSVDLGGNNEQFF	TGCAGCGTAGATCTAGGGGGTAACAATGAGCAGTTCTTC
TRBV19	TRBJ2-1	-	-	CAAGDFSYNEQFF	TGTGCCGCTGGGGACTTCTCCTACAATGAGCAGTTCTTC
TRBV7-3	TRBJ1-1	-	once	CASSLGQVNTEAFF	TGTGCCAGCAGCTTAGGGCAGGTGAACACTGAAGCTTTCTTT
TRBV30	TRBJ2-7	TRBD1	-	CASSRGPEQYF	TGTGCCTCTTCCAGGGGGCCTGAGCAGTACTTC
TRBV29-1	TRBJ2-7	-	-	CSARSDEQYF	TGCAGCGCCCGTAGCGACGAGCAGTACTTC
TRBV29-1	TRBJ1-1	-	-	CSVVGADSNTEAFF	TGCAGCGTTGTAGGGGCTGATTCGAACACTGAAGCTTTCTTT
TRBV10-1	TRBJ2-1	TRBD1	-	CASSEDRGPEQFF	TGCGCCAGCAGTGAGGACAGGGGGCCGGAGCAGTTCTTC
TRBV19	TRBJ2-4	-	-	CASSIGILNIQYF	TGTGCCAGTAGTATCGGGATCCTAAACATTCAGTACTTC